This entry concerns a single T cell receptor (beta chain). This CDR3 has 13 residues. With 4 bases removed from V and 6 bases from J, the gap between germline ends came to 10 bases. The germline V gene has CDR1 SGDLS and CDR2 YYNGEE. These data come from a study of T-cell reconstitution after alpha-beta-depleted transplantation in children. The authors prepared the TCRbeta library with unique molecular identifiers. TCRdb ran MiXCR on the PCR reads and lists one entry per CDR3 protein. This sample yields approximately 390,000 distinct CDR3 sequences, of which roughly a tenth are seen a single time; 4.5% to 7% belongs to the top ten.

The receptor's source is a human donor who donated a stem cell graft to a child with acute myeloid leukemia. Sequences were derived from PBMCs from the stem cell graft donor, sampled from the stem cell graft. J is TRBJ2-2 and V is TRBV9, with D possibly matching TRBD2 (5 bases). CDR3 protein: CASSSDGAGELFF. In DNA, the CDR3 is TGTGCCAGCAGCTCAGACGGGGCCGGGGAGCTGTTTTTT.